These T cell receptor beta chains were read from a single sample in a study of type 1 regulatory T cells. TCRdb recomputed calls from the reads with MiXCR, one row per CDR3 protein. The data contain fewer than 20,000 distinct CDR3 sequences, approximately 10% of them singletons. Sequencing was performed on CD4+ T cells, either the whole sample or a sorted fraction (not recorded which). The receptors derive from a human donor in good health. Each CDR3 is given with its conserved first and last residue. Fields, in order: D gene, J gene, clone size, V gene, CDR3 DNA, CDR3 protein. A D gene is named only where the DNA matches it firmly. Only part of the rows carry a size: once, few, many, or a class if the clone is expanded.

d_call: -
j_call: TRBJ2-7
clone_size: -
v_call: TRBV2
cdr3_nt: TGTGCCAGCAGCGAGACAGGCATACTCTACGAGCAGTACTTC
cdr3_aa: CASSETGILYEQYF

d_call: -
j_call: TRBJ2-2
clone_size: many
v_call: TRBV12-3/TRBV12-4
cdr3_nt: TGTGCCAGCATTGGGTCGGGGAAGGCCGGGGAGCTGTTTTTT
cdr3_aa: CASIGSGKAGELFF

d_call: -
j_call: TRBJ2-1
clone_size: -
v_call: TRBV7-3
cdr3_nt: TGTGCCAGCAGCTTAACCACCGACAATGAGCAGTTCTTC
cdr3_aa: CASSLTTDNEQFF

d_call: TRBD2
j_call: TRBJ2-7
clone_size: -
v_call: TRBV7-6
cdr3_nt: TGTGCCAGCAGCCTCACTAGCGGGAGTGAATACGAGCAGTACTTC
cdr3_aa: CASSLTSGSEYEQYF

d_call: TRBD2
j_call: TRBJ2-7
clone_size: many
v_call: TRBV12-3/TRBV12-4
cdr3_nt: TGTGCCAGCAGCGGACTAGCGGGGATTTCCGAGCAGTACTTC
cdr3_aa: CASSGLAGISEQYF

d_call: -
j_call: TRBJ1-4
clone_size: few
v_call: TRBV15
cdr3_nt: TGTGCCACCAGCATTCCCCCCCGCGGCAATGAAAAACTGTTTTTT
cdr3_aa: CATSIPPRGNEKLFF

d_call: -
j_call: TRBJ2-3
clone_size: -
v_call: TRBV5-1
cdr3_nt: TGCGCCAGCAGCCGTAGGCAGAGCACAGATACGCAGTATTTT
cdr3_aa: CASSRRQSTDTQYF

d_call: -
j_call: TRBJ1-1
clone_size: many
v_call: TRBV12-3/TRBV12-4
cdr3_nt: TGTGCCAGCAGTTTCGCGGTGAACACTGAAGCTTTCTTT
cdr3_aa: CASSFAVNTEAFF

d_call: TRBD2
j_call: TRBJ2-5
clone_size: few
v_call: TRBV20-1
cdr3_nt: TGCAGTGCACCTAGCGGGGGCCTCCAAGAGACCCAGTACTTC
cdr3_aa: CSAPSGGLQETQYF

d_call: TRBD1
j_call: TRBJ1-1
clone_size: -
v_call: TRBV20-1
cdr3_nt: TGCAGTGCTAGATCCCTCCCCGGGACAGGGATTGGAACTGAAGCTTTCTTT
cdr3_aa: CSARSLPGTGIGTEAFF

d_call: TRBD2
j_call: TRBJ2-3
clone_size: medium-sized
v_call: TRBV2
cdr3_nt: TGTGCCAGCAACGTCGCTAGCGGGGCAGATACGCAGTATTTT
cdr3_aa: CASNVASGADTQYF

d_call: -
j_call: TRBJ2-2
clone_size: many
v_call: TRBV7-2
cdr3_nt: TGTGCCAGCACCAACCGGGCGAAGACCTGGGCCGGGGAGCTGTTTTTT
cdr3_aa: CASTNRAKTWAGELFF

d_call: TRBD1
j_call: TRBJ2-7
clone_size: medium-sized
v_call: TRBV29-1
cdr3_nt: TGCAGCGTGCAAGGGGGCTATAGTGGGAGCGGCTACGAGCAGTACTTC
cdr3_aa: CSVQGGYSGSGYEQYF

d_call: -
j_call: TRBJ1-5
clone_size: -
v_call: TRBV3-1
cdr3_nt: TGTGCCAGCAGCCCGGAGATAGGGGGAGGTACGCAGCATTTT
cdr3_aa: CASSPEIGGGTQHF

d_call: -
j_call: TRBJ1-1
clone_size: -
v_call: TRBV30
cdr3_nt: TGTGCCTGGAGCGAAGGGGAAAAAGCTTTCTTT
cdr3_aa: CAWSEGEKAFF

d_call: -
j_call: TRBJ2-3
clone_size: -
v_call: TRBV7-2
cdr3_nt: TGTGCCAGCAGCTCGACTTCCGGACCAGATACGCAGTATTTT
cdr3_aa: CASSSTSGPDTQYF

d_call: -
j_call: TRBJ2-5
clone_size: -
v_call: TRBV2
cdr3_nt: TGTGCCAGCAGCAGGGTCACCCAAGAGACCCAGTACTTC
cdr3_aa: CASSRVTQETQYF

d_call: -
j_call: TRBJ1-1
clone_size: -
v_call: TRBV5-5
cdr3_nt: TGTGCCAGCAGCTTGGAGGTGGGCCGTCTTGAAGCTTTCTTT
cdr3_aa: CASSLEVGRLEAFF

d_call: -
j_call: TRBJ2-3
clone_size: -
v_call: TRBV28
cdr3_nt: TGTGCCAGCAGTTTAGGATTCCAAGCGTCTTCCGCAGATACGCAGTATTTT
cdr3_aa: CASSLGFQASSADTQYF

d_call: -
j_call: TRBJ2-1
clone_size: many
v_call: TRBV9
cdr3_nt: TGTGCCAGCAGCGTTAACTCATTCAATGAGCAGTTCTTC
cdr3_aa: CASSVNSFNEQFF

d_call: -
j_call: TRBJ1-2
clone_size: many
v_call: TRBV7-9
cdr3_nt: TGTGCCAGCAGCTTAATGAGGGGCGCTGGTGGCTACACCTTC
cdr3_aa: CASSLMRGAGGYTF

d_call: -
j_call: TRBJ2-1
clone_size: -
v_call: TRBV7-2
cdr3_nt: TGTGCCAGCAGTACAGGCGGCCAGCATTACAATGAGCAGTTCTTC
cdr3_aa: CASSTGGQHYNEQFF

d_call: TRBD2
j_call: TRBJ2-1
clone_size: many
v_call: TRBV12-3/TRBV12-4
cdr3_nt: TGTGCCAGCAGTTTAGCTAGCGGGACCCGCTACAATGAGCAGTTCTTC
cdr3_aa: CASSLASGTRYNEQFF

d_call: -
j_call: TRBJ1-1
clone_size: many
v_call: TRBV12-3/TRBV12-4
cdr3_nt: TGTGCCAGCAGGCCTGGACAAAACACTGAAGCTTTCTTT
cdr3_aa: CASRPGQNTEAFF

d_call: TRBD2
j_call: TRBJ2-7
clone_size: many
v_call: TRBV20-1
cdr3_nt: TGCAGTGTACCCCCGGGACTAGCGGGCTACGAGCAGTACTTC
cdr3_aa: CSVPPGLAGYEQYF

d_call: TRBD2
j_call: TRBJ2-1
clone_size: few
v_call: TRBV7-2
cdr3_nt: TGTGCCAGCAGCTTAGGTTTAGGGACTAGTGTTAGCAATGAGCAGTTCTTC
cdr3_aa: CASSLGLGTSVSNEQFF

d_call: TRBD2
j_call: TRBJ2-1
clone_size: -
v_call: TRBV7-8
cdr3_nt: TGTGCCAGCATCCTCAGGACTAGCGTACACAATGAGCAGTTCTTC
cdr3_aa: CASILRTSVHNEQFF

d_call: TRBD2
j_call: TRBJ2-7
clone_size: many
v_call: TRBV20-1
cdr3_nt: TGCAGTGCTAGAGAACCAAGCGGGAGGTATGAGCAGTACTTC
cdr3_aa: CSAREPSGRYEQYF

d_call: -
j_call: TRBJ2-1
clone_size: many
v_call: TRBV18
cdr3_nt: TGTGCCAGCTCACTAAGCTCCTACAATGAGCAGTTCTTC
cdr3_aa: CASSLSSYNEQFF

d_call: -
j_call: TRBJ1-1
clone_size: many
v_call: TRBV5-1
cdr3_nt: TGCGCCAGCAGCTTGGAGGTAACTTACACTGAAGCTTTCTTT
cdr3_aa: CASSLEVTYTEAFF

d_call: TRBD2
j_call: TRBJ2-1
clone_size: many
v_call: TRBV6-5
cdr3_nt: TGTGCCAGCACCCGGGACTATCAGGTAGTAGGTGAGCAGTTCTTC
cdr3_aa: CASTRDYQVVGEQFF

d_call: TRBD2
j_call: TRBJ2-1
clone_size: -
v_call: TRBV5-1
cdr3_nt: TGCGCCAGCAGCCTTCCGGCGGGAGTCCCGAGCTCCTACAATGAGCAGTTCTTC
cdr3_aa: CASSLPAGVPSSYNEQFF

d_call: -
j_call: TRBJ2-1
clone_size: few
v_call: TRBV5-1
cdr3_nt: TGCGCCAGCAGCTTGTTTAGTACTCCGACAAGCAATGAGCAGTTCTTC
cdr3_aa: CASSLFSTPTSNEQFF

d_call: TRBD2
j_call: TRBJ2-1
clone_size: many
v_call: TRBV29-1
cdr3_nt: TGCAGCGTCCTGCCGCGGGAGGTGCTCAATGAGCAGTTCTTC
cdr3_aa: CSVLPREVLNEQFF

d_call: TRBD2
j_call: TRBJ2-1
clone_size: many
v_call: TRBV7-9
cdr3_nt: TGTGCCAGCAGCGTTAGCGGGAGGTTCAATGAGCAGTTCTTC
cdr3_aa: CASSVSGRFNEQFF

d_call: TRBD2
j_call: TRBJ2-2
clone_size: few
v_call: TRBV2
cdr3_nt: TGTGCCAGCAGCCGATCGGGAGGGGCCGGGGAGCTGTTTTTT
cdr3_aa: CASSRSGGAGELFF

d_call: TRBD2
j_call: TRBJ2-5
clone_size: many
v_call: TRBV24-1
cdr3_nt: TGTGCCACCAGTGACCCTAAACTAGGACTAGGGGAGACCCAGTACTTC
cdr3_aa: CATSDPKLGLGETQYF

d_call: -
j_call: TRBJ1-5
clone_size: -
v_call: TRBV10-3
cdr3_nt: TGTGCCATCAGGGCCGGGACGGAAAGCACAGATACGCAGCATTTT
cdr3_aa: CAIRAGTESTDTQHF

d_call: -
j_call: TRBJ1-3
clone_size: few
v_call: TRBV7-2
cdr3_nt: TGTGCCAGCAGCTTAGCGGGTCGCTCCCGTGGAAACACCATATATTTT
cdr3_aa: CASSLAGRSRGNTIYF